These 4 T cell receptor beta chains originate from one sample sequenced in a study of technical replicates of blood from a few donors. TCRdb's copy holds only in-frame clones and misses some; the assay was immunoSEQ multiplex PCR. This sample has about 48,000 clones, with 90% to 95% found just once. The sample comprised PBMCs. All receptors derive from a human donor in good health. Some clones in this sample may be carry-over from other donors' samples.

This clone was observed a few times. The genes are TRBV6-1 and TRBJ1-2; TRBD1 might be the D (6 bases). In germline, CDR1 is MNHNS, CDR2 SASEGT. There are 16 residues in the CDR3. Trimming cost V 1 base and J 6 bases, with 18 bases left between them. CDR3 DNA: TGTGCCAGCAGTGAAGAGGGGGGGGTAGGGTTGAATGGCTACACCTTC. Translating gives CASSEEGGVGLNGYTF.

This chain uses TRBV7-2 with TRBJ1-6; D gene unclear. Germline V CDR1 and CDR2: SGHTA, FQGNSA. Trimming took off 2 bases at V and 10 bases at J, with 15 bases between the two ends. The length of the CDR3 is 15 residues. CDR3 loop: CASSLLGQIGSPLHF. The CDR3, as DNA: TGTGCCAGCAGCTTATTGGGCCAAATTGGGTCACCCCTCCACTTT.

The rearrangement links TRBV30 to TRBJ2-7, with 9 bases that match TRBD2. This CDR3 comprises 14 residues. Germline CDR1 is GTSNPN and CDR2 is SVGIG (reference sequence). Trimming at V came to 4 bases and at J to 5 bases, leaving 9 bases not matched to a gene. CDR3 sequence: CAWNSDSSGNEQYF. The CDR3 DNA follows: TGTGCCTGGAACTCCGATTCTAGCGGGAACGAGCAGTACTTC.

This clone showed up just a few times. CDR3 bases: TGCGCCAGCAGCCAAGATGGACTAGCGGGGGTGCCCCTTGAAGATACGCAGTATTTT. Translating gives CASSQDGLAGVPLEDTQYF. This chain joins TRBV4-3 and TRBJ2-3; 13 bases match TRBD2. V lost 0 bases, J lost 5 bases, and 11 bases stayed unmatched. CDR3 length: 19 residues. Germline V gives CDR1 LGHNA, CDR2 YSLEER.